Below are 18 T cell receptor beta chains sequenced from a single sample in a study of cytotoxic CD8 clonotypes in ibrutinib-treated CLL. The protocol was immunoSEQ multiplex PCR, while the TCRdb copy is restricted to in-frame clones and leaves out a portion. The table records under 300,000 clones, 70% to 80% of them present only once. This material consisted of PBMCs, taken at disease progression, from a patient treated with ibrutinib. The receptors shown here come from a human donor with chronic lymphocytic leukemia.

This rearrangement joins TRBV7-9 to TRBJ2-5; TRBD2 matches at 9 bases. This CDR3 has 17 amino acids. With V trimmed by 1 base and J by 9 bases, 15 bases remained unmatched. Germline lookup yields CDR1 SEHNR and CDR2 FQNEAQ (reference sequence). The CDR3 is CASSLDAGAGGSLAQYF. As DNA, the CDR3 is TGTGCCAGCAGCTTAGATGCTGGAGCGGGGGGTTCTTTGGCCCAGTACTTC.

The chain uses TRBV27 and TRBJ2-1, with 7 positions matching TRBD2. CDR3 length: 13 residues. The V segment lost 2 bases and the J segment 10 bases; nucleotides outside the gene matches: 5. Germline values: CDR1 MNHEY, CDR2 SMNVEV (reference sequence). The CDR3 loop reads CASSLMAGDEQFF. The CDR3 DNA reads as TGTGCCAGCAGTTTAATGGCGGGAGACGAGCAGTTCTTC.

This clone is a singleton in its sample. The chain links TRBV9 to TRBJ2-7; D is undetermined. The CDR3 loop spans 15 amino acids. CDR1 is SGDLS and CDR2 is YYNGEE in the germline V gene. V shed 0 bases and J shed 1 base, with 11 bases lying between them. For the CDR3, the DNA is TGTGCCAGCAGCGTAGCTCCCTCCCTATCCTACGAGCAGTACTTC. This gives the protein CASSVAPSLSYEQYF. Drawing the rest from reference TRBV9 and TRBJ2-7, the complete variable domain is DSGVTQTPKHLITATGQRVTLRCSPRSGDLSVYWYQQSLDQGLQFLIQYYNGEERAKGNILERFSAQQFPDLHSELNLSSLELGDSALYFCASSVAPSLSYEQYFGPGTRLTVT.

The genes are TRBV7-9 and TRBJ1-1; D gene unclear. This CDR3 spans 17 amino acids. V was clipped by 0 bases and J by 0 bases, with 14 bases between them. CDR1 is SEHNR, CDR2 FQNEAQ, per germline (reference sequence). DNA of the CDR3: TGTGCCAGCAGCTTAGCGGGAGGAATAAAATTGAACACTGAAGCTTTCTTT. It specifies CASSLAGGIKLNTEAFF.

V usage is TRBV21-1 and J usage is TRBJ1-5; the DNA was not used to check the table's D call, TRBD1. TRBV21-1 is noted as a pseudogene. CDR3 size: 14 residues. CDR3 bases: TGTGCCAGCACCCTCTGGGGCATCCGTCAGCCCCAGCATTTT. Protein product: CASTLWGIRQPQHF.

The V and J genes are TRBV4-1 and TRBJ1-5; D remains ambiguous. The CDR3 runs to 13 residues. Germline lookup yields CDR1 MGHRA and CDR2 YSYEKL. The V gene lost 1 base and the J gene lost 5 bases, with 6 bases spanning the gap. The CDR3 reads CASSQGGYQPQHF. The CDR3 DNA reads TGCGCCAGCAGCCAAGGAGGGTATCAGCCCCAGCATTTT.

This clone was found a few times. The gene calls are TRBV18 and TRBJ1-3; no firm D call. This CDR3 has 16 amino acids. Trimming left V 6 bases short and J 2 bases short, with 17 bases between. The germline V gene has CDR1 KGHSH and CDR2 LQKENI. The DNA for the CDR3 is TGTGCCAGCTCGCCCCGCCCGCCGCGCGCTGGAAACACCATATATTTT. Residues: CASSPRPPRAGNTIYF.

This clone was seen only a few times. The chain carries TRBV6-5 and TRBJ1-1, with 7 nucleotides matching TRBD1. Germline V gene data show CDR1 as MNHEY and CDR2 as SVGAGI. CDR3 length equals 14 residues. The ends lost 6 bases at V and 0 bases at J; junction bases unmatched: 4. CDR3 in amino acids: CASSGDSMNTEAFF. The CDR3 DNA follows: TGTGCCAGCAGCGGGGACAGCATGAACACTGAAGCTTTCTTT.

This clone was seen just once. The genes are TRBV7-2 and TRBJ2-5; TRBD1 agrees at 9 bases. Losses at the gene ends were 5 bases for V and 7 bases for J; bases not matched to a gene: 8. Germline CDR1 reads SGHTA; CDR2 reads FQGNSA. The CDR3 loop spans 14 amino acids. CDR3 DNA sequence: TGTGCCAGCAGCCCGTCACAGGGGGCCGGGACCCAGTACTTC. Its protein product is CASSPSQGAGTQYF.

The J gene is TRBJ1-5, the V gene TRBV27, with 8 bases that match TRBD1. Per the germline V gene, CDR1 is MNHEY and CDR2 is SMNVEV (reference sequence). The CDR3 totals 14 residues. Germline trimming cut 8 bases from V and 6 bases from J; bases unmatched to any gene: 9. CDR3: CASQDRGGGQPQHF. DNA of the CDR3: TGTGCCAGCCAAGACAGGGGTGGGGGTCAGCCCCAGCATTTT.

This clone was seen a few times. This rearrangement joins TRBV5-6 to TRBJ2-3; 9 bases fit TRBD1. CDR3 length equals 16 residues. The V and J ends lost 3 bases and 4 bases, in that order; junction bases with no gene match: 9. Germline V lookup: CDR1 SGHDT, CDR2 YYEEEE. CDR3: CASSSRPGQGADTQYF. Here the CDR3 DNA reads TGTGCCAGCAGCTCTCGACCGGGACAGGGCGCAGATACGCAGTATTTT.

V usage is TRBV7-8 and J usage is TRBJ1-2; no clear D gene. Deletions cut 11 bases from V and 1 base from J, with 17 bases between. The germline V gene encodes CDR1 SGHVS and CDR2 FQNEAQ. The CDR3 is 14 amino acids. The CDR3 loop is CAAARGRLNYGYTF. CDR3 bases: TGTGCCGCGGCCCGCGGCAGACTTAACTATGGCTACACCTTC.

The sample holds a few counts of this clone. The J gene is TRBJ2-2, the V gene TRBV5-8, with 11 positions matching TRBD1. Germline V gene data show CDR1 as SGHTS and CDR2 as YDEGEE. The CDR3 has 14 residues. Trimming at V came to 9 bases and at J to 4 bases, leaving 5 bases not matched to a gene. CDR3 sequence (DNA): TGTGCCACGCTCGGGACAGGGGGCACCGGGGAGCTGTTTTTT. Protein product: CATLGTGGTGELFF.

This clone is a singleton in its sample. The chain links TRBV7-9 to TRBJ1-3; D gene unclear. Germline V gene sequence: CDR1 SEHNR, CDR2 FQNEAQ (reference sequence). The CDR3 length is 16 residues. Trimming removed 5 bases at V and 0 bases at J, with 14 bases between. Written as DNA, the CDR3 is TGTGCCAGCAGCCCCGGGCCTCCCTACTCTGGAAACACCATATATTTT. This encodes CASSPGPPYSGNTIYF.

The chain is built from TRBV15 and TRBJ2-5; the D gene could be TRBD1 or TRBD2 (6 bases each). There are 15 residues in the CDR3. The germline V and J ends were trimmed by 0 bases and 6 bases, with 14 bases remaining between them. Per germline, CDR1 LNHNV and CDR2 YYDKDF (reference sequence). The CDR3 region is CATSRDGGSTKTQYF. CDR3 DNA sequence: TGTGCCACCAGCAGAGACGGGGGCAGTACTAAGACCCAGTACTTC.

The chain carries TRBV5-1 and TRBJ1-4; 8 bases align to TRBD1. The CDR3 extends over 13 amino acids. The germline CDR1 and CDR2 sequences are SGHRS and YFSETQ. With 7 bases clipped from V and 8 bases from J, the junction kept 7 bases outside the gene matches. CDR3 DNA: TGCGCCAGCCCGGGACAGGTGAACGAAAAACTGTTTTTT. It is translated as CASPGQVNEKLFF. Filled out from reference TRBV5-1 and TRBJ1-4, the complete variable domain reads KAGVTQTPRYLIKTRGQQVTLSCSPISGHRSVSWYQQTPGQGLQFLFEYFSETQRNKGNFPGRFSGRQFSNSRSEMNVSTLELGDSALYLCASPGQVNEKLFFGSGTQLSVL.

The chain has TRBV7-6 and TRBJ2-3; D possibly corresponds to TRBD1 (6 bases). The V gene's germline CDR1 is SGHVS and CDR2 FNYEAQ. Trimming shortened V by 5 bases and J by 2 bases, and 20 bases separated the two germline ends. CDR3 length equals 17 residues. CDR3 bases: TGTGCCAGCAGCCAGGGGCTGGTTCAGGGGCTCACAGATACGCAGTATTTT. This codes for CASSQGLVQGLTDTQYF.

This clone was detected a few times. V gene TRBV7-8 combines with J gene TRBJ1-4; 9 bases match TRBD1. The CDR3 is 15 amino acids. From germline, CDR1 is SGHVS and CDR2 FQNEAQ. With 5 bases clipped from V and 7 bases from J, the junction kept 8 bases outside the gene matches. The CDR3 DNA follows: TGTGCCAGCAGCGCCTGGGACAGGGCACGTGAAAAACTGTTTTTT. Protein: CASSAWDRAREKLFF.